These T cell receptor beta chains were read from a single sample in a study of control samples from healthy donors and cancer patients. Data came from immunoSEQ multiplex PCR; TCRdb stores just in-frame clones and leaves some out. The data show 90,000 to 150,000 clones, with more than 85% seen just once and around 7.6% held by the top ten. Sequencing used blood. Receptors were obtained from a woman aged 18 to 35 in good health. Each CDR3 is given with its conserved first and last residue. D genes are given only for firm matches. Clone size appears in some rows only: once, few, many, or a class for an expanded clone.

TRBV10-3	16	TRBJ2-7	once	TRBD2	TGTGCCATCAGTGAGAGTTGGGGGACTAGAACCTACGAGCAGTACTTC	CAISESWGTRTYEQYF
TRBV7-2	15	TRBJ2-1	NA	TRBD2	TGTGCCAGCACCCTACGGGGGGTAGTCTACAATGAGCAGTTCTTC	CASTLRGVVYNEQFF
TRBV7-2	15	TRBJ1-4	NA	TRBD1	TGTGCCAGCAGCCCTACAGGGGGCAGAAATGAAAAACTGTTTTTT	CASSPTGGRNEKLFF
TRBV12-3/TRBV12-4	12	TRBJ1-6	few	NA	TGTGCCAGCAGTTGGGAGCATTCACCCCTCCACTTT	CASSWEHSPLHF
TRBV24-1	13	TRBJ2-1	NA	NA	TGTGCCACCAGTGAGCCGCTAGCCGATGAGCAGTTCTTC	CATSEPLADEQFF
TRBV6-2/TRBV6-3	16	TRBJ1-3	NA	TRBD1	TGTGCCAGCAGCCACAACAGGGGAAGCTCTGGAAACACCATATATTTT	CASSHNRGSSGNTIYF
TRBV4-3	14	TRBJ2-3	NA	NA	TGCGCCAGCAGCCAAACCTCAGGGGCAGATACGCAGTATTTT	CASSQTSGADTQYF
TRBV20-1	11	TRBJ1-1	NA	NA	TGCAGTGCTAGGGGGGTAGGTGAAGCTTTCTTT	CSARGVGEAFF
TRBV2	13	TRBJ1-5	NA	NA	TGTGCCAGCAAGCGTGATAGCAATCAGCCCCAGCATTTT	CASKRDSNQPQHF
TRBV2	14	TRBJ1-4	NA	TRBD1	TGTGCCAGCGTTAAAGGGACAGCGGGCGGAAAACTGTTTTTT	CASVKGTAGGKLFF
TRBV2	18	TRBJ2-3	NA	TRBD2	TGTGCCAGCAGTGACGTGGGTAGCGGGGGCTACTTCACAGATACGCAGTATTTT	CASSDVGSGGYFTDTQYF
TRBV7-9	15	TRBJ2-3	NA	TRBD2	TGTGCCAGCAGCCACTCTAGCGGACTCACAGATACGCAGTATTTT	CASSHSSGLTDTQYF
TRBV19	16	TRBJ1-4	NA	NA	TGTGCCAGTAGCATCAGGAGACTAACAACTAATGAAAAACTGTTTTTT	CASSIRRLTTNEKLFF
TRBV6-5	16	TRBJ2-7	NA	TRBD2	TGTGCCAGCAGTTACACGACTAGCGGGATACTATACGAGCAGTACTTC	CASSYTTSGILYEQYF
TRBV6-5	15	TRBJ1-6	NA	NA	TGTGCCAGCAGTTACGTGGGGATATCAGGTTCACCCCTCCACTTT	CASSYVGISGSPLHF
TRBV30	13	TRBJ2-1	NA	NA	TGTGCCTCTCGGCCGAGCTCCTACAATGAGCAGTTCTTC	CASRPSSYNEQFF
TRBV19	16	TRBJ2-3	NA	TRBD2	TGTGCCAGTAGTCCCGGACTAGCGGGGGGGACAGATACGCAGTATTTT	CASSPGLAGGTDTQYF
TRBV13	19	TRBJ2-3	NA	TRBD2	TGTGCCAGCAGTCATTATGGACTAGCGGGAGATAAGAGCACAGATACGCAGTATTTT	CASSHYGLAGDKSTDTQYF
TRBV5-6	14	TRBJ2-7	NA	NA	TGTGCCAGCAGCTTGGGGACAGTAGTCTACGAGCAGTACTTC	CASSLGTVVYEQYF
TRBV7-8	16	TRBJ2-3	NA	TRBD1	TGTGCCAGCAGCTCCACAGGGGGCCAAAGCACAGATACGCAGTATTTT	CASSSTGGQSTDTQYF
TRBV4-3	15	TRBJ1-2	NA	TRBD1	TGCGCCAGCAGCCAAGAAGGACAGGGGGCCTTTGGCTACACCTTC	CASSQEGQGAFGYTF
TRBV28	14	TRBJ2-7	NA	NA	TGTGCCAGCAGGCCACGACCGTCACTCTACGAGCAGTACTTC	CASRPRPSLYEQYF
TRBV5-1	13	TRBJ1-4	NA	NA	TGCGCCAGCAGCCTCGGAGGGAATGAAAAACTGTTTTTT	CASSLGGNEKLFF
TRBV6-5	14	TRBJ1-1	NA	NA	TGTGCCAGCAGTTACCGGCAGGGTCACACTGAAGCTTTCTTT	CASSYRQGHTEAFF
TRBV6-5	11	TRBJ2-1	NA	TRBD1	TGTGCCAGCCAGGGGGCATATGAGCAGTTCTTC	CASQGAYEQFF
TRBV19	11	TRBJ2-7	NA	NA	TGTGCCAGTAGTTCGGGCCTAGAGCAGTACTTC	CASSSGLEQYF
TRBV9	13	TRBJ1-2	NA	NA	TGTGCCAGCAGCGCCTATGTTGGCTATGGCTACACCTTC	CASSAYVGYGYTF
TRBV19	15	TRBJ2-7	NA	NA	TGTGCCAGTAGTATAGATGAAAGAAACTCCTACGAGCAGTACTTC	CASSIDERNSYEQYF
TRBV7-9	14	TRBJ1-2	NA	NA	TGTGCCAGCAGCCCCCATGAGGTTAACTATGGCTACACCTTC	CASSPHEVNYGYTF
TRBV5-1	14	TRBJ1-1	NA	NA	TGCGCCAGCAGCTTTGGGGACGGTAACACTGAAGCTTTCTTT	CASSFGDGNTEAFF
TRBV30	14	TRBJ2-3	NA	NA	TGTGCCTGGACATTAGTGGGGACCACAGATACGCAGTATTTT	CAWTLVGTTDTQYF
TRBV18	15	TRBJ2-3	NA	NA	TGTGCCAGCTCACCACCCGCTAGCCGCACAGATACGCAGTATTTT	CASSPPASRTDTQYF